Below, 23 T cell receptor beta chains from the same sample are listed, as sequenced in a study of blood T cell repertoires in COVID-19. The assay was immunoSEQ multiplex PCR, and TCRdb's table has in-frame clones only and misses some. The sample holds approximately 67,000 clones, 91% seen once. Sequencing was done on a sample of peripheral blood. The receptors derive from a woman aged 60-75 years with active COVID-19.

V gene TRBV19 combines with J gene TRBJ2-1; no clear D gene. Germline V gene sequence: CDR1 LNHDA, CDR2 SQIVND (reference sequence). CDR3 length equals 15 residues. V lost 1 base, J lost 2 bases, and 9 bases lay in between. The CDR3 sequence: CASSIGLNTYNEQFF. DNA of the CDR3: TGTGCCAGTAGTATAGGACTGAATACCTACAATGAGCAGTTCTTC. Full variable domain (outside the CDR3, taken from reference TRBV19 and TRBJ2-1): DGGITQSPKYLFRKEGQNVTLSCEQNLNHDAMYWYRQDPGQGLRLIYYSQIVNDFQKGDIAEGYSVSREKKESFPLTVTSAQKNPTAFYLCASSIGLNTYNEQFFGPGTRLTVL.

This chain connects TRBV5-1 to TRBJ1-2, with 11 bases lining up with TRBD1. Germline V gene sequence: CDR1 SGHRS, CDR2 YFSETQ. The CDR3 loop spans 15 amino acids. V lost 4 bases and J lost 6; bases outside the gene matches: 8. The CDR3 sequence: CASSRTGGVGDGYTF. The CDR3 DNA follows: TGCGCCAGCAGCCGGACAGGGGGCGTCGGGGATGGCTACACCTTC.

This clone was observed a single time. V and J are TRBV19 and TRBJ2-7; 8 nucleotides match TRBD2. The V gene's germline CDR1 is LNHDA and CDR2 SQIVND (reference sequence). CDR3 length: 12 amino acids. Trimming at V came to 6 bases and at J to 7 bases, leaving 5 bases not matched to a gene. The CDR3 sequence is CASRSIAGEQYF. The CDR3 DNA reads as TGTGCCAGTAGGTCGATAGCGGGAGAGCAGTACTTC.

The V and J genes are TRBV3-1 (or the pseudogene TRBV3-2) and TRBJ2-5, with TRBD2 matching 14 bases. This CDR3 spans 17 amino acids. V was clipped by 4 bases and J by 2 bases; unmatched bases: 6. Germline V gives CDR1 LGHDT, CDR2 YNNKEL (reference sequence). The CDR3 region is CASSPGLAGVRQETQYF. DNA of the CDR3: TGTGCCAGCAGCCCGGGACTAGCGGGAGTCAGGCAAGAGACCCAGTACTTC.

The chain carries TRBV5-4 and TRBJ2-4, with TRBD1 identical over 10 bases. From germline, CDR1 is SGHNT and CDR2 YYREEE (reference sequence). The CDR3 has 15 residues. V shed 3 bases, J shed 7 bases, and the junction held 7 bases outside the gene matches. CDR3 loop: CASSYRQGATNIQYF. CDR3 DNA sequence: TGTGCCAGCAGCTACAGACAGGGGGCAACTAACATTCAGTACTTC.

V and J are TRBV27 and TRBJ2-1; TRBD2 aligns across 15 bases. The germline CDR1 and CDR2 sequences are MNHEY and SMNVEV (reference sequence). The CDR3 runs to 20 residues. The V and J ends lost 2 bases and 2 bases, in that order; junction bases with no gene match: 10. This CDR3 is CASSLKGLAGGQLAYNEQFF. The DNA of the CDR3 is TGTGCCAGCAGTTTAAAGGGACTAGCGGGAGGCCAACTGGCCTACAATGAGCAGTTCTTC.

The rearrangement joins TRBV7-9 to TRBJ2-2; 7 positions match TRBD2. In germline, CDR1 is SEHNR, CDR2 FQNEAQ (reference sequence). The CDR3 length is 13 residues. Germline trimming cut 5 bases from V and 6 bases from J; bases unmatched to any gene: 3. This chain's CDR3 is CASSRDYPGELFF. The CDR3 DNA follows: TGTGCCAGCAGCAGGGACTATCCCGGGGAGCTGTTTTTT.

The CDR3 region is CASSLLSSGSPGYNEQFF. The CDR3 nucleotides are TGTGCCAGCAGCTTATTATCTAGCGGGAGTCCGGGTTACAATGAGCAGTTCTTC. The V call is TRBV7-9, the J call TRBJ2-1; TRBD2 agrees at 10 bases. The CDR3 has 18 amino acids. Trimming cost V 2 bases and J 4 bases; bases outside gene matches: 11. The germline V gene encodes CDR1 SEHNR and CDR2 FQNEAQ (reference sequence).

J is TRBJ1-3 and V is TRBV28; 8 bases are a match to TRBD1. The CDR3 extends over 14 amino acids. V dropped 5 bases and J dropped 3; count of bases not matched to a gene: 3. CDR1 and CDR2 (germline): MDHEN, SYDVKM. For the CDR3, the DNA is TGTGCCAGCAGTCTCAGGGGGCATGGAAACACCATATATTTT. Protein product: CASSLRGHGNTIYF.

V gene TRBV11-2 combines with J gene TRBJ2-2; the D gene is possibly TRBD1 (6 bases). There are 15 residues in the CDR3. V was pared by 10 bases and J by 1 base, with 16 bases between. CDR1 and CDR2 from the germline V gene are SGHAT and FQNNGV. The CDR3 DNA reads as TGTGCCACATGGCTTACGGACAGGAACACCGGGGAGCTGTTTTTT. This translates into CATWLTDRNTGELFF.

The CDR3: CASSFPSGRAGTDTQYF. The CDR3 nucleotides read TGTGCCAGCAGTTTTCCTAGCGGGAGGGCCGGCACAGATACGCAGTATTTT. The gene calls are TRBV28 and TRBJ2-3; 12 bases are a match to TRBD2. CDR1 and CDR2 from the germline V gene are MDHEN and SYDVKM. The CDR3 has 17 residues. The V and J ends lost 3 bases and 1 base, in that order; junction bases with no gene match: 5.

This chain joins TRBV11-2 and TRBJ2-3; 10 bases agree with TRBD2. The CDR3 runs 15 residues. V shed 7 bases, J shed 4 bases, and the junction held 8 bases outside the gene matches. CDR1 and CDR2 from the germline V gene are SGHAT and FQNNGV. The CDR3 is CASTKSGRVADTQYF. CDR3 coding DNA: TGTGCCAGCACAAAGAGCGGGAGGGTCGCAGATACGCAGTATTTT.

The chain couples TRBV24-1 to TRBJ2-3, with a tentative D call TRBD2 (7 bases). The germline CDR1 and CDR2 sequences are KGHDR and SFDVKD. The CDR3 runs to 16 residues. Trimming took 1 base from V and 0 from J, leaving 10 bases between them. The CDR3 protein is CATSDLGGASTDTQYF. In nucleotides, the CDR3 is TGTGCCACCAGTGATTTAGGGGGGGCTAGCACAGATACGCAGTATTTT.

The chain combines TRBV4-2 with TRBJ2-1; TRBD2 aligns across 13 bases. Germline V lookup: CDR1 LGHNA, CDR2 YNFKEQ. The junction had 15 bases not matched to a gene; V was cut back by 10 bases and J by 12 bases. CDR3 length: 15 amino acids. CDR3 DNA: TGTGCCAATCGACTAGCGGGAGGTATTTGGGGTGGGCAGTTCTTC. Translated, it gives CANRLAGGIWGGQFF.

The chain uses TRBV5-1 and TRBJ2-7; 8 nucleotides agree with TRBD1. Germline CDR1 and CDR2: SGHRS and YFSETQ. The CDR3 runs 14 residues. V was clipped by 3 bases and J by 7 bases; unmatched bases: 9. CDR3 amino acids: CASSWQGAHREQYF. For the CDR3, the DNA is TGCGCCAGCAGCTGGCAGGGGGCGCATAGAGAGCAGTACTTC.

This clone was seen only once. The chain uses TRBV13 and TRBJ2-1; D is undetermined. Germline V CDR1 and CDR2: PRHDT, FYEKMQ (reference sequence). The CDR3 contains 11 residues. The germline V and J ends were trimmed by 4 bases and 7 bases, with 5 bases remaining between them. The CDR3 bases are TGTGCCAGCAGCTCTAGTAATGAGCAGTTCTTC. This encodes CASSSSNEQFF.

The V gene is TRBV6-5, the J gene TRBJ1-2, with D perhaps TRBD1 (5 bases). This CDR3 is built from 14 residues. Germline CDR1 and CDR2: MNHEY and SVGAGI. Trimming removed 6 bases from V and 5 bases from J, with 16 bases in between. The CDR3 loop reads CASSRSVGGYGYTF. CDR3 nucleotides: TGTGCCAGCAGCCGATCGGTGGGGGGATATGGCTACACCTTC.

The V gene is TRBV18, the J gene TRBJ2-5; possibly TRBD1 for D (6 bases). Germline assignment: CDR1 KGHSH and CDR2 LQKENI. The CDR3 runs to 17 residues. V was pared by 0 bases and J by 0 bases, with 14 bases between. DNA of the CDR3: TGTGCCAGCTCACCACCCAGGCAGGGGCAGTACCAAGAGACCCAGTACTTC. It yields the protein CASSPPRQGQYQETQYF.

This chain uses TRBV2 with TRBJ2-1, with TRBD2 matching 11 bases. V lost 2 bases and J lost 10; bases outside the gene matches: 7. CDR1 and CDR2 from the germline V gene are SNHLY and FYNNEI. The CDR3 is 15 amino acids. The CDR3 sequence: CASSELLAGAGEQFF. CDR3 in DNA: TGTGCCAGCAGTGAATTACTAGCGGGAGCAGGAGAGCAGTTCTTC. The full variable domain, in which reference TRBV2 and TRBJ2-1 provide the parts outside the CDR3, is EPEVTQTPSHQVTQMGQEVILRCVPISNHLYFYWYRQILGQKVEFLVSFYNNEISEKSEIFDDQFSVERPDGSNFTLKIRSTKLEDSAMYFCASSELLAGAGEQFFGPGTRLTVL.

This chain joins TRBV12-3 or TRBV12-4 and TRBJ2-4; 8 bases agree with TRBD1. The trim removed 6 bases at V and 9 bases at J, leaving 7 bases unmatched. The CDR3 consists of 13 residues. CDR3 in DNA: TGTGCCAGCAGCGGACAGGGCAAGCCCATTCAGTACTTC. Its protein is CASSGQGKPIQYF.

The V call is TRBV6-5, the J call TRBJ1-1; no definite D call. Germline V CDR1 and CDR2: MNHEY, SVGAGI. The V gene lost 0 bases and the J gene lost 6 bases, with 14 bases spanning the gap. CDR3 length: 15 amino acids. The CDR3 is CASSYSFGRTAEAFF. As DNA, the CDR3 is TGTGCCAGCAGTTACTCGTTCGGTCGAACGGCTGAAGCTTTCTTT.

This clone has just one count. The chain combines TRBV14 with TRBJ2-1; 9 bases are a match to TRBD2. V trimming: 1 base; J trimming: 0 bases; junction bases outside the gene matches: 4. The CDR3 has 17 amino acids. CDR1 SGHDN and CDR2 FVKESK come from the germline V gene. CDR3 sequence: CASSQGEREASYNEQFF. The CDR3 nucleotides read TGTGCCAGCAGCCAAGGAGAGCGGGAGGCCTCCTACAATGAGCAGTTCTTC.

The J gene is TRBJ1-1, the V gene TRBV6-1, with 7 nucleotides matching TRBD1. The CDR3 is 15 amino acids. Germline V gene data show CDR1 as MNHNS and CDR2 as SASEGT. The V segment lost 2 bases and the J segment 1 base; nucleotides outside the gene matches: 4. This CDR3 is CASSEPGQSNTEAFF. The CDR3 DNA reads as TGTGCCAGCAGTGAACCGGGACAGTCGAACACTGAAGCTTTCTTT.